This T cell receptor beta chain derives from a study of T-cell memory formation after mild COVID-19 (dated by TCRdb to 2020 to 2022). For context, the study as a whole: Most TCR sequence clusters were specific to one of the two donors. In a couple of donors, T-cell clones that expanded and contracted after mild COVID-19 were tracked by sequencing TCRalpha and TCRbeta repertoires over time. The cohort comprised two young, previously healthy adult volunteers, one female and one male. Paper-wide results and their limitations: Some responding clones were detected in pre-infection memory, suggesting pre-existing cross-reactive memory T cells joined the SARS-CoV-2 response. SARS-CoV-2 specificity was not confirmed for the second-wave clones peaking on day 37. From day 15 to 85, contracting clones showed balanced CD4/CD8 phenotypes, whereas a second wave of clones that expanded from day 15 to 37 leaned towards CD4+. The study covered only a couple of mild cases, and larger cohorts including severe cases with pre-infection samples were considered necessary. Contracting CD4+ clones appeared mostly in the CM and EM memory subsets, whereas CD8+ clones were enriched in EMRA.

This clonotype was counted a few times. The target of this receptor is not known. Within one base of it there is no much larger clone, and no base qualities were kept. Ficoll-Paque density gradient centrifugation was the method used to isolate PBMCs. TCRdb shows the sequencer as Illumina NovaSeq 6000. TCRalpha and TCRbeta cDNA libraries were constructed by 5'RACE with constant-segment primers, with sample barcodes and unique molecular identifiers being introduced. Trizol reagent was used to extract RNA from every sample. Libraries were amplified in two PCR steps, with a second sample barcode and Illumina TruSeq adapters added in the second step. Libraries were sequenced on an Illumina NovaSeq with 2 x 150 bp paired-end reads. The authors processed their data as follows. With migec v1.2.7, reads were demultiplexed and then collapsed into UMI-guided consensus sequences. Using mixcr v2.1.11, UMI consensuses were aligned to TRA and TRB V and J templates and then assembled into clonotypes. A clonotype was counted as expanded or contracted only if both edgeR and NoisET called the change significant, with noise models trained on biological replicates. For edgeR calls, a false discovery rate-adjusted p below 0.01 and a log2 fold-change threshold of 1 were applied. As an exploratory analysis of dynamics, PCA with hierarchical clustering was applied to max-normalized trajectories of the 1000 most abundant clonotypes. The CD4 or CD8 phenotype of responding clones was assigned using the separately sequenced CD4+ and CD8+ repertoires. TCRdb ran its own pipeline on the public reads, namely fastp trimming at Q25 and MiXCR clone calling, and kept in-frame beta chains. Rows matching on CDR3 protein sequence are summarized as one entry with the most common DNA and genes. The V and J calls shown here were made by TCRdb, not taken from the authors' results. The sample table shows about 350,000 distinct CDR3 sequences, and roughly 15% are seen once. The leading ten clones occupy approximately 21% of the sample.

The germline V gene supplies CDR1 SGHDT and CDR2 YYEEEE. Reading from cysteine to phenylalanine, the CDR3 counts 15 amino acids. Just CDR3 DNA is preserved here, 45 bases in frame from base 1. Clipping removes 3 bases from V and 4 bases from J, with 6 as the unmatched junction base count. Specimen: PBMCs or a T cell subset sorted from them (not recorded which). Here the chain combines TRBV5-6 and TRBJ2-1; 8 of the junction bases match TRBD2. The receptor was derived from a man between 18 and 29 years old who had mild COVID-19 (a few samples of this study predate the infection). The sample titles of this study are shuffled in the database, so cell type and time point are left out; the donor was told from shared clones. Read as DNA, the sequence is TGTGCCAGCAGCTCCACCGGGACTAGATACAATGAGCAGTTCTTC. It encodes CASSSTGTRYNEQFF.